This TCR beta chain was obtained from a study of blood T cell repertoires in COVID-19. Study-wide context: The United States, Italy and Spain were the sources of the acute and convalescent COVID-19 samples.

The repertoire was sequenced with immunoSEQ multiplex PCR; TCRdb's copy has only in-frame clones and lacks some. In the table there are 71,000 or so clones, over 75% of which are singletons. Germline values: CDR1 SGHVS, CDR2 FQNEAQ. This CDR3 has 21 residues. With V trimmed by 3 bases and J by 5 bases, 22 bases remained unmatched. The sequence was obtained from a man aged 50 to 59 with acute or convalescent COVID-19. What was sequenced was peripheral blood. V and J are TRBV7-8 and TRBJ2-1, with 10 bases that match TRBD2. In DNA form, the CDR3 reads TGTGCCAGCAGCTTTGCGACAGTTACCCAATCTAGCGGGAGCATCAACAATGAGCAGTTCTTC. This sequence encodes CASSFATVTQSSGSINNEQFF.